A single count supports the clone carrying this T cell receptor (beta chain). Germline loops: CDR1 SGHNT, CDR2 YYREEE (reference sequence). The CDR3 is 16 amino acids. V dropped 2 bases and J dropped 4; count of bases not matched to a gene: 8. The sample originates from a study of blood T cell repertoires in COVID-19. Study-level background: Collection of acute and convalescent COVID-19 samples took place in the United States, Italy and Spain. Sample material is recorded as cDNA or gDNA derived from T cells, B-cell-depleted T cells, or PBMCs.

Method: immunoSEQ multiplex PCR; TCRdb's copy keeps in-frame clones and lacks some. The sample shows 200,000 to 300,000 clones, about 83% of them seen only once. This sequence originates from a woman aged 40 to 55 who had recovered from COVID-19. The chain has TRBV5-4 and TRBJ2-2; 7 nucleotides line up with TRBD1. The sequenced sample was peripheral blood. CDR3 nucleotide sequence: TGTGCCAGCAGCTTCGACAGGGTATTATCCACCGGGGAGCTGTTTTTT. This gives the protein CASSFDRVLSTGELFF.